Given below is one TCR beta chain in context. PCR was performed a second time for about 7 to 11 cycles using a sample-barcoded 5' primer and a J-beta primer mix. Researchers report that a template-switch adaptor with 12 random nucleotides tagged each cDNA molecule. TCRdb called the 5' RACE reads again in MiXCR, with one record for every CDR3 protein. Of roughly 800,000 distinct CDR3 sequences listed, roughly 24% were seen once; the top ten hold around 2.9%. This record comes from a study of blood T cells in healthy people across ages. Every donor gave roughly 9.2 milliliters of peripheral blood. Per the germline V gene, CDR1 is MNHNS and CDR2 is SASEGT. CDR3 length: 14 amino acids. Trimming took 5 bases from V and 4 from J, leaving 11 bases between them. These data also formed part of another study, on T cells of mothers and their children. As that report states: Whether related or unrelated, pairs show similar shaping of TCR recombination output by thymic selection. Sequencing revealed no T cell clones that were persistent and microchimeric.

This TCR was recovered from a boy between 5 and 17 years old in good health. The sequencing sample was made of blood. V is TRBV6-1 and J is TRBJ2-2, with D perhaps matching TRBD2 (6 bases). CDR3 residues: CASSWDSFTGELFF. CDR3 sequence (DNA): TGTGCCAGCAGTTGGGACTCCTTCACCGGGGAGCTGTTTTTT.